Below, 10 T cell receptor beta chains from the same sample are listed, as sequenced in a study of T-cell memory formation after mild COVID-19. TCRdb reprocessed the 5' RACE reads via MiXCR and lists one record per CDR3 protein. The data show 180,000 or so distinct CDR3 sequences, around 10% seen once. What was sequenced was PBMCs or a T cell subset sorted from them (not recorded which). The receptors were sampled from a man between 18 and 29 years old who had mild COVID-19 (a few samples of this study predate the infection). Cell type and time point are not known.

This clonotype has just a few counts. J is TRBJ2-3 and V is TRBV6-1; D remains unclear. CDR3 size: 16 residues. Germline CDR1 reads MNHNS; CDR2 reads SASEGT. Trimming pared 5 bases from V and 5 bases from J, leaving 20 bases between. CDR3 residues: CASSRGKILQGDTQYF. CDR3 nucleotide sequence: TGTGCCAGCAGTCGCGGAAAGATACTCCAAGGAGATACGCAGTATTTT.

The gene calls are TRBV5-1 and TRBJ2-3, with D possibly being TRBD2 (5 bases). The CDR3 has 14 amino acids. CDR1 and CDR2 (germline): SGHRS, YFSETQ. V lost 4 bases, J lost 7 bases, and 16 bases lay in between. The CDR3 sequence: CASSVRTSGNTQYF. CDR3 DNA: TGCGCCAGCAGCGTTAGGACGTCCGGGAATACGCAGTATTTT.

This clonotype was seen only a few times. The V and J genes are TRBV20-1 and TRBJ1-1, with 10 positions matching TRBD1. Trimming took 6 bases from V and 4 from J; bases not matched to a gene: 5. Germline V lookup: CDR1 DFQATT, CDR2 SNEGSKA (reference sequence). CDR3 length equals 13 residues. The CDR3 DNA follows: TGCAGTGCCCCGGACAGGGGGTTCACTGAAGCTTTCTTT. Its translation: CSAPDRGFTEAFF.

CDR3 in amino acids: CATSRGVTYNEQFF. The CDR3 DNA is TGTGCCACCAGCAGGGGGGTCACCTACAATGAGCAGTTCTTC. This chain links TRBV15 with TRBJ2-1; D tentatively reads TRBD1 or TRBD2 (5 bases each). The length of the CDR3 is 14 residues. The V and J ends lost 3 bases and 2 bases respectively, with 8 bases between them. CDR1 is LNHNV, CDR2 YYDKDF, per germline (reference sequence).

This clonotype was detected only a few times. This chain links TRBV3-1 with TRBJ2-7; TRBD1 is a possible D gene (5 bases). The ends were cut back, 4 bases at V and 7 bases at J, with 11 bases in the middle. This CDR3 is built from 12 residues. Per germline, CDR1 LGHDT and CDR2 YNNKEL (reference sequence). CDR3 loop: CASSPGRGEQYV. The CDR3 region has the DNA TGTGCCAGCAGCCCAGGGCGTGGGGAGCAGTACGTC.

The V gene is TRBV7-8, the J gene TRBJ2-1; D is unresolved. The CDR3 has 13 residues. Trimming cost V 1 base and J 3 bases, with 4 bases left between them. Germline assignment: CDR1 SGHVS and CDR2 FQNEAQ. The CDR3 DNA sequence: TGTGCCAGCAGCTTAGACGTCTACAATGAGCAGTTCTTC. This gives the protein CASSLDVYNEQFF.

This clonotype has ten or more counts. V is TRBV5-1 and J is TRBJ1-1; D remains unclear. V lost 0 bases and J 0 bases, leaving 18 bases between the germline ends. The germline gives CDR1 SGHRS, CDR2 YFSETQ. The CDR3 loop spans 18 amino acids. Here the CDR3 DNA reads TGCGCCAGCAGCTTGGTGGCCGCTACCTGGAGGGTGAACACTGAAGCTTTCTTT. Encoded protein: CASSLVAATWRVNTEAFF.

As DNA, the CDR3 is TGTGCCAGCAGCTCGAGACGGGCGACTAATGAAAAACTGTTTTTT. Protein sequence: CASSSRRATNEKLFF. The V and J genes are TRBV7-6 and TRBJ1-4; the D is unclear. The CDR3 is 15 amino acids. V was cut by 4 bases and J by 2 bases, with 11 bases left in between. CDR1 and CDR2 from the germline V gene are SGHVS and FNYEAQ. Looking up the rest from reference TRBV7-6 and TRBJ1-4 gives the full variable domain: GAGVSQSPRYKVTKRGQDVALRCDPISGHVSLYWYRQALGQGPEFLTYFNYEAQQDKSGLPNDRFSAERPEGSISTLTIQRTEQRDSAMYRCASSSRRATNEKLFFGSGTQLSVL.

The sample holds a few counts of this clonotype. The chain recombines TRBV28 with TRBJ1-6; 8 positions match TRBD1. J gave up 9 bases and V 2 bases, and 9 bases lay outside the gene matches. CDR3 size: 16 residues. Looked up from germline, CDR1 is MDHEN and CDR2 is SYDVKM. CDR3 DNA sequence: TGTGCCAGCAGTTTAGGACAGGGTACAGCCAGTTCACCCCTCCACTTT. This codes for CASSLGQGTASSPLHF.

This clonotype was observed a single time. The chain joins TRBV5-1 to TRBJ2-1; 7 positions match TRBD2. V gave up 4 bases and J gave up 4 bases; unmatched junction bases: 8. The germline gives CDR1 SGHRS, CDR2 YFSETQ. The CDR3 spans 15 residues. The DNA of the CDR3 is TGCGCCAGCAGCGCTAATAGCGGGCAATACAATGAGCAGTTCTTC. This sequence encodes CASSANSGQYNEQFF.